This T cell receptor (beta chain) was recovered during a study of cytomegalovirus exposure and HLA in healthy donors. The CDR3 spans 15 residues. V shed 0 bases and J shed 10 bases, with 17 bases lying between them. The germline V gene has CDR1 SGHTS and CDR2 YDEGEE. Some clones are missing from TCRdb's copy, which holds only in-frame ones; the method was immunoSEQ multiplex PCR. The data show roughly 70,000 clones, around 90% seen once. The donors were part of the validation cohort, which consisted of over a hundred subjects and was separate from the first cohort of under 850 subjects. This clone was counted only a few times.

This clonotype was sampled from a woman aged 18-29 years in good health and CMV-seropositive. Sequences were obtained from PBMCs. The chain recombines TRBV5-8 with TRBJ2-1; D gene uncertain. CDR3 DNA sequence: TGTGCCAGCAGCTTGGATCTCGGTTATTCGCACGAGCAGTTCTTC. It yields the protein CASSLDLGYSHEQFF.